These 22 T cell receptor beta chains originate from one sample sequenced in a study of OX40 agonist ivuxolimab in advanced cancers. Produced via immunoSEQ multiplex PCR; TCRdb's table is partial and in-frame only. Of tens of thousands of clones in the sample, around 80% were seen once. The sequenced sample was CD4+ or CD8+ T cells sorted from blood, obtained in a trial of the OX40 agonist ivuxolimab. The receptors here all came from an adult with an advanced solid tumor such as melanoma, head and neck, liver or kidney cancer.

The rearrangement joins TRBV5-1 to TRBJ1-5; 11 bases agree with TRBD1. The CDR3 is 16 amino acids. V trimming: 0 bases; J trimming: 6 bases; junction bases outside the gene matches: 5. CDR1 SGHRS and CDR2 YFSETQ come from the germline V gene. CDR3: CASSLGGQGASQPQHF. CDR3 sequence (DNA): TGCGCCAGCAGCTTGGGTGGACAGGGGGCAAGTCAGCCCCAGCATTTT. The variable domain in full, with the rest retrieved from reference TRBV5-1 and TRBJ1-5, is KAGVTQTPRYLIKTRGQQVTLSCSPISGHRSVSWYQQTPGQGLQFLFEYFSETQRNKGNFPGRFSGRQFSNSRSEMNVSTLELGDSALYLCASSLGGQGASQPQHFGDGTRLSIL.

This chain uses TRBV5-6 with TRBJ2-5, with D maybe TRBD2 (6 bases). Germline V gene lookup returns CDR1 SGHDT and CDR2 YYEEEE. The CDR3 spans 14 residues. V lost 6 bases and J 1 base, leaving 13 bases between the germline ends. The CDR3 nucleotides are TGTGCCAGCAATAATGTAGCGGTCCAAGAGACCCAGTACTTC. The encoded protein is CASNNVAVQETQYF.

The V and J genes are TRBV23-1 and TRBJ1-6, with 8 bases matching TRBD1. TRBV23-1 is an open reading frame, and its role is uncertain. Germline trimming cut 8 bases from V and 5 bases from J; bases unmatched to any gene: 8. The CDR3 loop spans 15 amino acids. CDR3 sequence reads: CASHQTGDNNSPLHF. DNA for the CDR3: TGCGCCAGCCACCAGACAGGGGACAATAATTCACCCCTCCACTTT.

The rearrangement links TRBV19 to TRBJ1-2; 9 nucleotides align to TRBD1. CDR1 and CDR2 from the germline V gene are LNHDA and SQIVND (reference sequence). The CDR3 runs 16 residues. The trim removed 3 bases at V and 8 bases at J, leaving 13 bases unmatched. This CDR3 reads CASSMARGQGYQGYTF. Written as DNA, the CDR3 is TGTGCCAGTAGTATGGCCCGCGGACAGGGGTATCAGGGCTACACCTTC.

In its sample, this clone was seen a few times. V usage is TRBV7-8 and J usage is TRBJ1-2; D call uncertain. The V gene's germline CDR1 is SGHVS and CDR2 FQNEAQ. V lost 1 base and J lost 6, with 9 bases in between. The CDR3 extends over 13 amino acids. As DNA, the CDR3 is TGTGCCAGCAGCTTAGAGCCCCTTGATGGCTACACCTTC. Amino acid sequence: CASSLEPLDGYTF.

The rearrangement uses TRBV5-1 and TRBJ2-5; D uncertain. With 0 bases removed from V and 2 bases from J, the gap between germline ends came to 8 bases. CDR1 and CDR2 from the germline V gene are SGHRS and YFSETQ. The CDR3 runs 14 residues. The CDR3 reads CASSLGAVQETQYF. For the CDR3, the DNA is TGCGCCAGCAGCTTGGGGGCGGTTCAAGAGACCCAGTACTTC.

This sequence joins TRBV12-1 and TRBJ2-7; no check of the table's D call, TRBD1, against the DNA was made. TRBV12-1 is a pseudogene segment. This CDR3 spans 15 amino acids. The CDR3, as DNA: TGTGCCAGCAGCCTGATCGGACAGGGGGCGTGCGAGCAGTACGTC. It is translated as CASSLIGQGACEQYV.

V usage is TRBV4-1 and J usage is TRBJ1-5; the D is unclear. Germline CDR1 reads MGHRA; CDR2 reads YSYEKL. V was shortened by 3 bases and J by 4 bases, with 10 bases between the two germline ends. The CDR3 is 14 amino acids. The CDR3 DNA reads TGCGCCAGCAGCCAGGGTCACAGTAATCAGCCCCAGCATTTT. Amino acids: CASSQGHSNQPQHF.

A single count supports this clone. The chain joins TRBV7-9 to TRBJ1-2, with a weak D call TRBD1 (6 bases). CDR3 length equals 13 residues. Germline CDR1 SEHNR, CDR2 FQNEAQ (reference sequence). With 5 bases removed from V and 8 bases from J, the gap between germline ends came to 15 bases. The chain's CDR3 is CASSPSGGAGYTF. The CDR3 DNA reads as TGTGCCAGCAGCCCATCCGGGGGCGCGGGCTACACCTTC.

CDR3 sequence reads: CASSEVHNSPLHF. CDR3 nucleotide sequence: TGTGCCAGCAGCGAGGTCCATAATTCACCCCTCCACTTT. The chain links TRBV11-3 to TRBJ1-6; D is unclear. The ends were cut back, 5 bases at V and 5 bases at J, with 7 bases in the middle. Per the germline V gene, CDR1 is SGHNT and CDR2 is YENEEA. CDR3 size: 13 residues.

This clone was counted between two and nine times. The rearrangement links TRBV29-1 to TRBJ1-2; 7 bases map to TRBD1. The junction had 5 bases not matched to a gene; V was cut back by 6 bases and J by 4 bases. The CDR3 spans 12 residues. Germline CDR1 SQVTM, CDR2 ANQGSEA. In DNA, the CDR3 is TGCAGCGTGGAGACAGGGCTCTATGGCTACACCTTC. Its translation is CSVETGLYGYTF.

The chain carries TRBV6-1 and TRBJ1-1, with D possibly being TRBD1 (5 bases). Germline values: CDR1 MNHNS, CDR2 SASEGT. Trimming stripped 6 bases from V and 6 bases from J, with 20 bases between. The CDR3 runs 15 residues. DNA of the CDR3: TGTGCCAGCAGCCGCGGGACGGCCAAAGGGGCTGAAGCTTTCTTT. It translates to CASSRGTAKGAEAFF.

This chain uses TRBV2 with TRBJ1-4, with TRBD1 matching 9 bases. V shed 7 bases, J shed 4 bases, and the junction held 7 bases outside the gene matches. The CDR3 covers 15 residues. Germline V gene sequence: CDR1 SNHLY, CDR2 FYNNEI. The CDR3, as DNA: TGTGCCAGCATTAGACGGACAGGGGTTAATGAAAAACTGTTTTTT. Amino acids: CASIRRTGVNEKLFF. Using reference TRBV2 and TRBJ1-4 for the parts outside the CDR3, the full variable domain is EPEVTQTPSHQVTQMGQEVILRCVPISNHLYFYWYRQILGQKVEFLVSFYNNEISEKSEIFDDQFSVERPDGSNFTLKIRSTKLEDSAMYFCASIRRTGVNEKLFFGSGTQLSVL.

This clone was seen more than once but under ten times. Here the CDR3 reads CASGLAEFGQETQYF. DNA of the CDR3: TGTGCTAGTGGTTTGGCTGAGTTTGGGCAAGAGACCCAGTACTTC. The chain recombines TRBV12-5 with TRBJ2-5; D not certain. The CDR3 has 15 residues. Germline CDR1 and CDR2: LGHNT and FRNRAP. The ends were cut back, 1 base at V and 2 bases at J, with 11 bases in the middle.

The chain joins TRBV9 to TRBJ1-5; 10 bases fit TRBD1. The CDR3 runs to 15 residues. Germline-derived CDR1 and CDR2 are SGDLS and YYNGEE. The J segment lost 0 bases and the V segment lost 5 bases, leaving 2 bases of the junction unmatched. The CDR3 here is CASSRDRGSNQPQHF. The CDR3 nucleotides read TGTGCCAGCAGTCGGGACAGGGGTAGCAATCAGCCCCAGCATTTT.

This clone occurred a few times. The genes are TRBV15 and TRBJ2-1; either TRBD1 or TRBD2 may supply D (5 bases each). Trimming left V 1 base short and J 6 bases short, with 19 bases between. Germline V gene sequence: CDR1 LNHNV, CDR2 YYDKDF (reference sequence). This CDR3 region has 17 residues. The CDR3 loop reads CATSRGGSGRGGNEQFF. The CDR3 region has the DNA TGTGCCACCAGCAGAGGCGGAAGCGGTCGGGGCGGCAATGAGCAGTTCTTC.

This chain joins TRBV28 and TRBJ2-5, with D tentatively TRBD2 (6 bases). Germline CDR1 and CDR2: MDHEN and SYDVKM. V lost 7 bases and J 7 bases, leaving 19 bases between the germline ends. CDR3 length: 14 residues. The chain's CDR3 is CASKLRGTGGTQYF. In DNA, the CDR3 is TGTGCCAGCAAACTCCGGGGGACCGGTGGGACCCAGTACTTC.

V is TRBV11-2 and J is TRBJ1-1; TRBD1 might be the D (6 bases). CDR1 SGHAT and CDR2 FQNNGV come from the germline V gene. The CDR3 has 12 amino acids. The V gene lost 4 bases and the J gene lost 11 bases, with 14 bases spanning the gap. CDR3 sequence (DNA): TGTGCCAGCAGCTGGACAGCCGATGGGGCTTTCTTT. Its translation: CASSWTADGAFF.

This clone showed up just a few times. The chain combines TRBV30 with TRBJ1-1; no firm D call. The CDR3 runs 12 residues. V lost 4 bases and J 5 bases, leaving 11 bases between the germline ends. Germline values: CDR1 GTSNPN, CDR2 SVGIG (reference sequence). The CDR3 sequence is CAWTGVRTEAFF. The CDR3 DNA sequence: TGTGCCTGGACAGGAGTCCGGACTGAAGCTTTCTTT.

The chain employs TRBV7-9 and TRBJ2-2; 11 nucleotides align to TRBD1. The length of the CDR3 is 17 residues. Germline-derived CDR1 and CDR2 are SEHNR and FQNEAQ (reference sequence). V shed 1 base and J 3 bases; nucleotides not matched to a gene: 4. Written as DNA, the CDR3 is TGTGCCAGCAGCTTAGTGTGGACAGGGGGCGACACCGGGGAGCTGTTTTTT. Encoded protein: CASSLVWTGGDTGELFF.

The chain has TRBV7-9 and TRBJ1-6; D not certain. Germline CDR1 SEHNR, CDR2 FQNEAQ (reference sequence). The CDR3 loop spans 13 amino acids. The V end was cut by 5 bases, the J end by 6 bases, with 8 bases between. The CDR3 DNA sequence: TGTGCCAGCAGCCCAAGCCCTAATTCACCCCTCCACTTT. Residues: CASSPSPNSPLHF.

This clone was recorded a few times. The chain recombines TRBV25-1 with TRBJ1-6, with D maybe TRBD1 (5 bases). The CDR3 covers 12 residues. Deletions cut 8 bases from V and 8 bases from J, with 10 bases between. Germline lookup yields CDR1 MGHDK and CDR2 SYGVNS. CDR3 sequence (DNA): TGTGCCAGCCGTCGAGGGGATTCACCCCTCCACTTT. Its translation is CASRRGDSPLHF.